One and the same sample provided the 9 T cell receptor beta chains below, sequenced in a study of blood T cell repertoires in COVID-19. This table comes from immunoSEQ multiplex PCR, and its TCRdb copy is limited to in-frame clones, with some not included. The table includes about 240,000 clones, roughly 83% detected once. Sequenced sample: peripheral blood. These receptors all stem from a woman older than 75 with acute or convalescent COVID-19.

J is TRBJ2-5 and V is TRBV10-1; D is unclear. Germline CDR1 reads WNHNN; CDR2 reads SYGVQD (reference sequence). Trimming took 0 bases from V and 6 from J, leaving 8 bases between them. The CDR3 is made up of 13 amino acids. The CDR3 loop reads CASSESVLKTQYF. CDR3 DNA sequence: TGCGCCAGCAGTGAGTCCGTTTTAAAGACCCAGTACTTC.

This clone was found a few times. V gene TRBV7-9 combines with J gene TRBJ1-6; D is uncertain. This CDR3 is 14 amino acids long. V was cut by 3 bases and J by 13 bases, with 16 bases left in between. From germline, CDR1 is SEHNR and CDR2 FQNEAQ (reference sequence). In nucleotides, the CDR3 is TGTGCCAGCAGCTTCGGGATTTCCGAGAGCCCCCTCCACTTT. Its protein is CASSFGISESPLHF. The full variable domain, in which reference TRBV7-9 and TRBJ1-6 provide the parts outside the CDR3, is DTGVSQNPRHKITKRGQNVTFRCDPISEHNRLYWYRQTLGQGPEFLTYFQNEAQLEKSRLLSDRFSAERPKGSFSTLEIQRTEQGDSAMYLCASSFGISESPLHFGNGTRLTVT.

The chain carries TRBV6-5 and TRBJ1-3; D gene unclear. The CDR3 sequence is 15 residues long. Germline V gene sequence: CDR1 MNHEY, CDR2 SVGAGI. Trimming cost V 2 bases and J 0 bases, with 8 bases left between them. The CDR3 spells CASSYAEGSGNTIYF. The CDR3 bases are TGTGCCAGCAGTTACGCGGAGGGCTCTGGAAACACCATATATTTT.

The chain links TRBV28 to TRBJ2-3; D perhaps matches TRBD1 (5 bases). Germline V gives CDR1 MDHEN, CDR2 SYDVKM. This CDR3 region has 15 residues. Trimming cost V 6 bases and J 1 base, with 14 bases left between them. The CDR3 DNA is TGTGCCAGCAGGTCTGCAGGGTTTGGCACAGATACGCAGTATTTT. Its translation is CASRSAGFGTDTQYF. The complete variable domain, with remaining parts taken from reference TRBV28 and TRBJ2-3, reads DVKVTQSSRYLVKRTGEKVFLECVQDMDHENMFWYRQDPGLGLRLIYFSYDVKMKEKGDIPEGYSVSREKKERFSLILESASTNQTSMYLCASRSAGFGTDTQYFGPGTRLTVL.

This chain joins TRBV4-1 and TRBJ2-5, with D possibly TRBD2 on 6 matching bases. This CDR3 region has 17 residues. CDR1 MGHRA and CDR2 YSYEKL come from the germline V gene. V lost 0 bases to trimming and J lost 5 bases, with 19 bases between them. As DNA, the CDR3 is TGCGCCAGCAGCCAAGATGCCCCTACATTGGGGAGGGAGACCCAGTACTTC. This gives the protein CASSQDAPTLGRETQYF.

V and J are TRBV5-6 and TRBJ2-7; 9 nucleotides match TRBD1. This CDR3 comprises 15 residues. V lost 1 base to trimming and J lost 6 bases; unmatched junction nucleotides: 8. CDR1 is SGHDT and CDR2 is YYEEEE in the germline V gene. The DNA of the CDR3 is TGTGCCAGCAGCTTGCTGACAGGGGGGCTTTCCGAGCAGTACTTC. Its translation is CASSLLTGGLSEQYF. Complete variable domain (other parts from reference TRBV5-6 and TRBJ2-7): DAGVTQSPTHLIKTRGQQVTLRCSPKSGHDTVSWYQQALGQGPQFIFQYYEEEERQRGNFPDRFSGHQFPNYSSELNVNALLLGDSALYLCASSLLTGGLSEQYFGPGTRLTVT.

This rearrangement joins TRBV30 to TRBJ1-1; D may be TRBD1 (5 bases). Germline loops: CDR1 GTSNPN, CDR2 SVGIG (reference sequence). V dropped 5 bases and J dropped 3 bases, with 16 bases sitting between them. The CDR3 spans 14 residues. DNA of the CDR3: TGTGCCTGGGAAAGGGGAGGCGCGGACACTGAAGCTTTCTTT. As protein: CAWERGGADTEAFF.

This rearrangement joins TRBV6-5 to TRBJ2-1; 7 nucleotides match TRBD1. The CDR3 has 16 residues. V dropped 4 bases and J dropped 2; count of bases not matched to a gene: 8. Germline assignment: CDR1 MNHEY and CDR2 SVGAGI. CDR3 loop: CASSSGQALTYNEQFF. Written as DNA, the CDR3 is TGTGCCAGCAGTTCAGGACAGGCACTTACCTACAATGAGCAGTTCTTC.

This chain connects TRBV21-1 to TRBJ1-1; no DNA check was done on the table's D call, TRBD1. TRBV21-1 is a pseudogene. The CDR3 consists of 15 residues. For the CDR3, the DNA is TGTGCCAGCAGCAAAGCCAGGGGTTATCACTTTGAAGCTTTCTTT. Translation gives CASSKARGYHFEAFF.